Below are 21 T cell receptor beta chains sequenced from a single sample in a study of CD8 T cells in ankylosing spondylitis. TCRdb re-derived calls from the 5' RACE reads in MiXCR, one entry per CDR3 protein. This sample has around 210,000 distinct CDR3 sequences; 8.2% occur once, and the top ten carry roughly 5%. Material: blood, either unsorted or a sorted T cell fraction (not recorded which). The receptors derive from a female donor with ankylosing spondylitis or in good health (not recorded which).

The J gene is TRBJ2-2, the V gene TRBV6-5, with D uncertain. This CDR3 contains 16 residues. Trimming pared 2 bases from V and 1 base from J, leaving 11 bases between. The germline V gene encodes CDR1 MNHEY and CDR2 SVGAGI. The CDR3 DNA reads TGTGCCAGCAGTTACCTCACACGGCTGAACACCGGGGAGCTGTTTTTT. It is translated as CASSYLTRLNTGELFF.

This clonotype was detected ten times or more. CDR3 nucleotide sequence: TGCAGTGCTAGAGGGGGCATGGGGGGCCCTGAAGCTTTCTTT. The encoded protein is CSARGGMGGPEAFF. J is TRBJ1-1 and V is TRBV20-1; possibly TRBD1 for D (6 bases). This CDR3 has 14 residues. Germline lookup yields CDR1 DFQATT and CDR2 SNEGSKA (reference sequence). V was pared by 1 base and J by 6 bases, with 15 bases between.

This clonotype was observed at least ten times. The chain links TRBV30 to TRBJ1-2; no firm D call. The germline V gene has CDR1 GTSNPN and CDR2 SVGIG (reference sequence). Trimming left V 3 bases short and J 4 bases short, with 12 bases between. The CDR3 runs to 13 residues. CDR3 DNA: TGTGCCTGGAGCCACTCTAGCGGCTATGGCTACACCTTC. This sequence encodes CAWSHSSGYGYTF.

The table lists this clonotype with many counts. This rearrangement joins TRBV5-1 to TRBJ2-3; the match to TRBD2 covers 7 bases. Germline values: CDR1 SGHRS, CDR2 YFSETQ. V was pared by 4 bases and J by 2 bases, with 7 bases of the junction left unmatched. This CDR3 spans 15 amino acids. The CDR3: CASSPPRDYTDTQYF. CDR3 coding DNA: TGCGCCAGCAGCCCGCCCCGGGACTACACAGATACGCAGTATTTT.

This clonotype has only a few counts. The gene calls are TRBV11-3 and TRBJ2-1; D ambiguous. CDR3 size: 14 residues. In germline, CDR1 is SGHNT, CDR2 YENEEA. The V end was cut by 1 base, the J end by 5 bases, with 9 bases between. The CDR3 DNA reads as TGTGCCAGCAGCTTAGGGGCGGCCCACAATGAGCAGTTCTTC. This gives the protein CASSLGAAHNEQFF.

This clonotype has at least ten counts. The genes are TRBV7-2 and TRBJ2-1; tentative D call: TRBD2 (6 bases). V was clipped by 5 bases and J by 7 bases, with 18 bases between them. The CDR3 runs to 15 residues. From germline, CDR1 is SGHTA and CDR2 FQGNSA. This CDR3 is CASSLKSDRGNEQFF. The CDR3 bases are TGTGCCAGCAGCCTAAAATCCGATCGGGGGAATGAGCAGTTCTTC.

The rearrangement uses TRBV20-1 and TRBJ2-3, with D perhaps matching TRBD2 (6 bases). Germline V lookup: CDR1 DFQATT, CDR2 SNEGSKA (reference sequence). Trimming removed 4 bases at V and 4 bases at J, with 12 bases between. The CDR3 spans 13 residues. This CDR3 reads CSAIERVSDTQYF. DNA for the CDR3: TGCAGTGCTATCGAGCGGGTTTCAGATACGCAGTATTTT.

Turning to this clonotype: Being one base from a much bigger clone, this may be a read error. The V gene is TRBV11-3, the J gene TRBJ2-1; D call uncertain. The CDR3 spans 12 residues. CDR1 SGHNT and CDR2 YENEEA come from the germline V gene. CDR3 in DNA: TGTGCCAGCAGCTTAGGGATTAGTGAGCAGCTCTTC. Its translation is CASSLGISEQLF.

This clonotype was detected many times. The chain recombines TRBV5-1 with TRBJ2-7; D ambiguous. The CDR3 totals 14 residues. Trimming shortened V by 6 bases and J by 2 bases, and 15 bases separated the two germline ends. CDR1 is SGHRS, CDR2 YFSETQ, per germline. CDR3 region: CASNPNSFTYEQYF. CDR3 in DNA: TGCGCCAGCAACCCCAACTCCTTCACCTACGAGCAGTACTTC.

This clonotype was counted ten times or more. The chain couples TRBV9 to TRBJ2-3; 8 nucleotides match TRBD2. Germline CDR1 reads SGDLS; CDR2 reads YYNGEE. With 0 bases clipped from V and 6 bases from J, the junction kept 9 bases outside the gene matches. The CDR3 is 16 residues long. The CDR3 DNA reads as TGTGCCAGCAGCGTAGCCCCGGGACTAGAAACGGATACGCAGTATTTT. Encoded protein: CASSVAPGLETDTQYF.

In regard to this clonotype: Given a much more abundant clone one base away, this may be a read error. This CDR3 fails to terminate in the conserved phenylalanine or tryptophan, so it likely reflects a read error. The CDR3 region has the DNA TGTGCCAGTACCATGAGAGGGGGGGACACTGAAGCTTTCCTT. Its translation: CASTMRGGDTEAFL. This rearrangement joins TRBV19 to TRBJ1-1, with D maybe TRBD1 (6 bases). Between the trimmed V and J ends, which lost 7 bases and 3 bases, there was a span of 15 bases. Germline lookup yields CDR1 LNHDA and CDR2 SQIVND (reference sequence). The CDR3 has 14 residues.

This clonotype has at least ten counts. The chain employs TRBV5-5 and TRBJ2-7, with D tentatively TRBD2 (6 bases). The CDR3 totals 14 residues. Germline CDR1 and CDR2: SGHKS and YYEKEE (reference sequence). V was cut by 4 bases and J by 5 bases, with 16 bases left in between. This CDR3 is CASSRDSSWDEQYF. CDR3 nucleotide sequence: TGTGCCAGCAGCCGGGACTCCAGTTGGGACGAGCAGTACTTC.

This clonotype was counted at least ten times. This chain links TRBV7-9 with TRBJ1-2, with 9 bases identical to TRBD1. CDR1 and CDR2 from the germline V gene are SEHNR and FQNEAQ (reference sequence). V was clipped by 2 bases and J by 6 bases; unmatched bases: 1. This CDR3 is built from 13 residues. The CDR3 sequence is CASSLTGGDGYTF. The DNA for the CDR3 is TGTGCCAGCAGCTTAACAGGGGGCGATGGCTACACCTTC.

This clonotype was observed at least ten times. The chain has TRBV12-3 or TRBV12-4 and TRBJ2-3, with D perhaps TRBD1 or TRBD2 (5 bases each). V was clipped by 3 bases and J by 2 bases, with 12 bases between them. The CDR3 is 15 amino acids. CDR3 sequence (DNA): TGTGCCAGCAGTTTGAGGGGCCCCCCCACAGATACGCAGTATTTT. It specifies CASSLRGPPTDTQYF.

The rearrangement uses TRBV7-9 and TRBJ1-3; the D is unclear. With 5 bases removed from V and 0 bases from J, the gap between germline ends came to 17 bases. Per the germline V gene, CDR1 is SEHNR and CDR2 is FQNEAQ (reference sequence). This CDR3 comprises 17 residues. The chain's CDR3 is CASSRAGRGLSGNTIYF. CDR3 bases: TGTGCCAGCAGCCGAGCGGGCAGAGGGCTCTCTGGAAACACCATATATTTT.

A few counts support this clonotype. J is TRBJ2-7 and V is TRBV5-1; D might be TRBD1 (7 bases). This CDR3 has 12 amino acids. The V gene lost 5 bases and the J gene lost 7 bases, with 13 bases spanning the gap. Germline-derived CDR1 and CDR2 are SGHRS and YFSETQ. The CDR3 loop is CASRSQGGEQYF. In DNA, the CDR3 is TGCGCCAGCAGATCCCAGGGGGGAGAGCAGTACTTC. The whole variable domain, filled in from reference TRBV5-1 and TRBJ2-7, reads KAGVTQTPRYLIKTRGQQVTLSCSPISGHRSVSWYQQTPGQGLQFLFEYFSETQRNKGNFPGRFSGRQFSNSRSEMNVSTLELGDSALYLCASRSQGGEQYFGPGTRLTVT.

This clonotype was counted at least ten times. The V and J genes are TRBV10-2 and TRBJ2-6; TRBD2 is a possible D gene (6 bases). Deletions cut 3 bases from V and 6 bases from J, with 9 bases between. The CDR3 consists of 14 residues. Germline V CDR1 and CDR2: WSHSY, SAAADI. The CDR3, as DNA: TGCGCCAGCAGTGACGCGGGGCTGGCCAACGTCCTGACTTTC. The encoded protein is CASSDAGLANVLTF.

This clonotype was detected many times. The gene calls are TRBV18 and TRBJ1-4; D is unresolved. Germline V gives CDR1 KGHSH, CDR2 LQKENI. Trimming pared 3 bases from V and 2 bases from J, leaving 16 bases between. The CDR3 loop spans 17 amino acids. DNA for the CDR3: TGTGCCAGCTCACCGGGGTTATTGGGAGCCACTAATGAAAAACTGTTTTTT. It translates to CASSPGLLGATNEKLFF.

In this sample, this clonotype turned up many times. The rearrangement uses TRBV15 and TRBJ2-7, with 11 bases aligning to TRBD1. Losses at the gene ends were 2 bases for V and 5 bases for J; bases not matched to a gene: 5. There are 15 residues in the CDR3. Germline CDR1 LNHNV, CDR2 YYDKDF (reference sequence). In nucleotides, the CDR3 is TGTGCCACCAGCAGAACCCGGGACAGGGGGGACGAGCAGTACTTC. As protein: CATSRTRDRGDEQYF.

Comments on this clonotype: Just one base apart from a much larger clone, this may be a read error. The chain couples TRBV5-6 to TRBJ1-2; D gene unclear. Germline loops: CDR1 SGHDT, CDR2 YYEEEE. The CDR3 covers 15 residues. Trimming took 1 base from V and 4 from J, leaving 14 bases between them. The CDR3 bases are TGTGCCAGCAGCTTGAAGCAGGCAGTGCTCTATGGCTACACCTTC. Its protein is CASSLKQAVLYGYTF.

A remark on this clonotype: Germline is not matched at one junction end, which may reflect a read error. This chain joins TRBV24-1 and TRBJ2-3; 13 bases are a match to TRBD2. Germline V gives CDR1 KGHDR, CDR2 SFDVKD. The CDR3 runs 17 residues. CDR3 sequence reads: CAASDPPGLAGTGTQYF. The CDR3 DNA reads TGTGCCGCCAGTGATCCGCCGGGACTAGCGGGGACGGGTACGCAGTATTTT.